This T cell receptor (beta chain) came from a study of cytomegalovirus exposure and HLA in healthy donors. A multiplex PCR was run with 60 Vbeta primers and 13 Jbeta primers. The assay was immunoSEQ multiplex PCR, and TCRdb's table has in-frame clones only and misses some. The data contain about 160,000 clones, 70% to 80% of them seen just once; the ten biggest clones take up around 1.9%. A remark on this clone: The antigen remains undetermined.

Notes on the study in general: Analysis was performed later, and it showed HLA-associated TCR beta chains to be more clonally expanded than equally common others. HLA allele associations emerged for about 18,000 TCR beta sequences in a later analysis, at 0.05 false discovery rate.

It was healthy bone marrow donors who served as donors. The receptor comes from a man aged 35-49 years in good health and CMV-seronegative. What was sequenced was PBMCs.

For the CDR3, the DNA is TGTGCCAGCAGACTCGGGACAGGGGACACCGGGGAGCTGTTTTTT. It translates to CASRLGTGDTGELFF. The chain has TRBV7-2 and TRBJ2-2; 10 nucleotides align to TRBD1. This CDR3 has 15 residues. Germline CDR1 is SGHTA and CDR2 is FQGNSA. The trim removed 6 bases at V and 3 bases at J, leaving 4 bases unmatched.